The T cell receptor beta chain described here comes from a study of yellow fever vaccine responses in identical twins. There are 14 residues in the CDR3. In germline, CDR1 is PRHDT, CDR2 FYEKMQ (reference sequence). Between the trimmed V and J ends, which lost 2 bases and 5 bases, there was a span of 7 bases. About this clonotype itself: Its matching antigen is unknown.

The study, taken as a whole, reports: As reported, the vaccine T cell response of twins seemed partly convergent and partly personalized.

TCRdb re-analysed the RT-PCR reads in MiXCR, keeping a single row per CDR3 protein. The sample has 800 to 950 distinct CDR3 sequences; 80% to 90% are singletons. This sequence originates from a woman aged 18-35 years who received the yellow fever vaccine. V is TRBV13 and J is TRBJ1-6; D may be TRBD1 (5 bases). Sequenced material: T cells from blood (PBMCs), unsorted or a sorted subset (not recorded which), taken before or after yellow fever vaccination (not recorded which). In DNA, the CDR3 is TGTGCCAGCAGCTTACGGGGGAATAATTCACCCCTCCACTTT. Encoded protein: CASSLRGNNSPLHF. The complete variable domain, with remaining parts taken from reference TRBV13 and TRBJ1-6, reads AAGVIQSPRHLIKEKRETATLKCYPIPRHDTVYWYQQGPGQDPQFLISFYEKMQSDKGSIPDRFSAQQFSDYHSELNMSSLELGDSALYFCASSLRGNNSPLHFGNGTRLTVT.